The 21 T cell receptor beta chains in this list originate from one sample, sequenced in a study of beta chain features in type 1 diabetes. Expressed TCRB transcripts were sequenced after all isolated RNA was converted to cDNA. The table came from immunoSEQ multiplex PCR; TCRdb's copy has only in-frame clones and leaves some out. The table records just over 450,000 clones, approximately 28% of them present only once. The sequenced material came from naive CD4+ T cells from blood. The receptors were gathered from a man younger than 35 in good health.

This clone was seen only a few times. This chain joins TRBV30 and TRBJ1-5, with D hard to call. There are 14 residues in the CDR3. Per germline, CDR1 GTSNPN and CDR2 SVGIG (reference sequence). Trimming stripped 0 bases from V and 7 bases from J, with 13 bases between. The chain's CDR3 is CAWSVGPLGQPQHF. In DNA, the CDR3 is TGTGCCTGGAGTGTAGGCCCCCTTGGGCAGCCCCAGCATTTT.

The rearrangement uses TRBV5-4 and TRBJ2-1; D call uncertain. The germline CDR1 and CDR2 sequences are SGHNT and YYREEE (reference sequence). V lost 5 bases, J lost 0 bases, and 9 bases lay in between. The CDR3 extends over 14 amino acids. In nucleotides, the CDR3 is TGTGCCAGCAGTCTCTTCCTCTCCTACAATGAGCAGTTCTTC. Translated: CASSLFLSYNEQFF.

This clone has more than one count but fewer than ten. CDR3 in DNA: TGTGCCAGCAGCGTTAGGTCCCCCTCTGGGGCCAACGTCCTGACTTTC. This codes for CASSVRSPSGANVLTF. The V and J genes are TRBV9 and TRBJ2-6; no firm D call. Trimming removed 2 bases from V and 0 bases from J, with 9 bases in between. CDR3 length: 16 amino acids. CDR1 SGDLS and CDR2 YYNGEE come from the germline V gene.

The chain couples TRBV30 to TRBJ1-5, with a tentative D call TRBD1 (6 bases). There are 13 residues in the CDR3. Germline V gene sequence: CDR1 GTSNPN, CDR2 SVGIG (reference sequence). V was clipped by 2 bases and J by 6 bases, with 11 bases between them. The CDR3: CAWSQGGSQPQHF. CDR3 DNA: TGTGCCTGGAGTCAAGGGGGAAGTCAGCCCCAGCATTTT.

The CDR3 is CASSLAGFNNEQFF. In DNA form, the CDR3 reads TGTGCCAGCAGCCTGGCGGGGTTCAACAATGAGCAGTTCTTC. V and J are TRBV7-3 and TRBJ2-1; D might be TRBD2 (6 bases). The germline CDR1 and CDR2 sequences are SGHTA and FQGTGA. V lost 5 bases to trimming and J lost 5 bases, with 13 bases between them. The CDR3 is made up of 14 amino acids.

The rearrangement uses TRBV18 and TRBJ2-7, with D perhaps given as TRBD1 or TRBD2 (5 bases each). The CDR3 extends over 15 amino acids. Trimming removed 1 base from V and 1 base from J, with 11 bases in between. CDR1 is KGHSH, CDR2 LQKENI, per germline. CDR3 sequence (DNA): TGTGCCAGCTCACCACTCGGGACGGGGTCCTACGAGCAGTACTTC. It encodes CASSPLGTGSYEQYF.

In regard to this clone: The same CDR3 arises from other DNA sequences in this sample as well. The J gene is TRBJ2-5, the V gene TRBV29-1, with D perhaps TRBD1 (5 bases). Germline CDR1 is SQVTM and CDR2 is ANQGSEA. V lost 6 bases to trimming and J lost 6 bases, with 14 bases between them. The CDR3 totals 12 residues. The CDR3 DNA is TGCAGCGTCTCCCAGGGTGGGAAGACCCAGTACTTC. It translates to CSVSQGGKTQYF.

This clone has just a few counts. The germline gene is not matched at one end of the junction; a read error may be the cause. J is TRBJ2-7 and V is TRBV10-3, with 9 bases aligning to TRBD2. The CDR3 extends over 11 amino acids. In germline, CDR1 is ENHRY, CDR2 SYGVKD. The CDR3 loop is CAISESSGSLF. CDR3 sequence (DNA): TGTGCCATCAGTGAGTCTAGCGGGAGCCTCTTC.

The genes are TRBV19 and TRBJ2-1; D remains unclear. The V gene's germline CDR1 is LNHDA and CDR2 SQIVND (reference sequence). The CDR3 spans 10 residues. V gave up 7 bases and J gave up 7 bases, with 5 bases separating them. The CDR3 spells CASTGNEQFF. CDR3 in DNA: TGTGCCAGTACCGGGAATGAGCAGTTCTTC.

This chain links TRBV30 with TRBJ2-1; D unresolved. This CDR3 has 13 amino acids. Germline V gene data show CDR1 as GTSNPN and CDR2 as SVGIG (reference sequence). V was clipped by 4 bases and J by 0 bases, with 7 bases between them. CDR3 region: CAWTVSSYNEQFF. Here the CDR3 DNA reads TGTGCCTGGACGGTGAGCTCCTACAATGAGCAGTTCTTC.

This clone came up a few times. V is TRBV7-2 and J is TRBJ2-7; D is unresolved. Per the germline V gene, CDR1 is SGHTA and CDR2 is FQGNSA. The CDR3 contains 14 residues. Trimming took off 4 bases at V and 2 bases at J, with 12 bases between the two ends. Here the CDR3 reads CASSWGLGTYEQYF. The CDR3 nucleotides read TGTGCCAGCAGCTGGGGTCTAGGAACCTACGAGCAGTACTTC. Together with reference TRBV7-2 and TRBJ2-7, the CDR3 gives the full variable domain: GAGVSQSPSNKVTEKGKDVELRCDPISGHTALYWYRQSLGQGLEFLIYFQGNSAPDKSGLPSDRFSAERTGGSVSTLTIQRTQQEDSAVYLCASSWGLGTYEQYFGPGTRLTVT.

The sample holds a few counts of this clone. The chain joins TRBV30 to TRBJ2-1; possibly TRBD2 for D (6 bases). There are 16 residues in the CDR3. The V gene lost 0 bases and the J gene lost 4 bases, with 16 bases spanning the gap. Per germline, CDR1 GTSNPN and CDR2 SVGIG (reference sequence). The CDR3 here is CAWSVLISSGYNEQFF. CDR3 coding DNA: TGTGCCTGGAGTGTACTAATTTCGAGCGGGTACAATGAGCAGTTCTTC. Full variable domain (remainder filled in from reference TRBV30 and TRBJ2-1): SQTIHQWPATLVQPVGSPLSLECTVEGTSNPNLYWYRQAAGRGLQLLFYSVGIGQISSEVPQNLSASRPQDRQFILSSKKLLLSDSGFYLCAWSVLISSGYNEQFFGPGTRLTVL.

The chain links TRBV29-1 to TRBJ1-1, with TRBD1 as a possible D gene (5 bases). CDR1 and CDR2 (germline): SQVTM, ANQGSEA. Trimming stripped 5 bases from V and 1 base from J, with 14 bases between. CDR3 size: 14 residues. CDR3 sequence (DNA): TGCAGCGTTAATAAGGGGCCAGGGAACACTGAAGCTTTCTTT. This translates into CSVNKGPGNTEAFF.

This clone was seen a handful of times. This chain's CDR3 is CASSLEVWGITGELFF. Here the CDR3 DNA reads TGTGCCAGCAGCTTAGAAGTTTGGGGCATCACCGGGGAGCTGTTTTTT. V is TRBV7-9 and J is TRBJ2-2, with a tentative D call TRBD1 (5 bases). Germline values: CDR1 SEHNR, CDR2 FQNEAQ (reference sequence). V lost 1 base and J 4 bases, leaving 13 bases between the germline ends. The CDR3 consists of 16 residues.

This chain connects TRBV11-2 to TRBJ2-7; D perhaps matches TRBD1 (6 bases). CDR1 is SGHAT and CDR2 is FQNNGV in the germline V gene. Trimming took 5 bases from V and 3 from J, leaving 14 bases between them. This CDR3 is 14 amino acids long. The CDR3 loop is CASSANRDNYEQYF. The CDR3 DNA reads as TGTGCCAGCAGCGCCAACCGGGACAACTACGAGCAGTACTTC. Supplemented by reference TRBV11-2 and TRBJ2-7, the full variable domain reads EAGVAQSPRYKIIEKRQSVAFWCNPISGHATLYWYQQILGQGPKLLIQFQNNGVVDDSQLPKDRFSAERLKGVDSTLKIQPAKLEDSAVYLCASSANRDNYEQYFGPGTRLTVT.

The chain couples TRBV30 to TRBJ2-1; D gene unclear. This CDR3 contains 13 residues. Germline V gives CDR1 GTSNPN, CDR2 SVGIG (reference sequence). Trimming pared 4 bases from V and 6 bases from J, leaving 13 bases between. Here the CDR3 reads CAWTSSIINEQFF. CDR3 sequence (DNA): TGTGCCTGGACGAGCTCAATAATCAATGAGCAGTTCTTC.

V gene TRBV7-8 combines with J gene TRBJ2-3, with TRBD2 matching 13 bases. The germline gives CDR1 SGHVS, CDR2 FQNEAQ. Losses at the gene ends were 2 bases for V and 4 bases for J; bases not matched to a gene: 6. The CDR3 is 17 amino acids. CDR3 DNA: TGTGCCAGCAGCTTAAAAAGGGGACTAGCGGGACCAGATACGCAGTATTTT. This encodes CASSLKRGLAGPDTQYF.

This clone was recorded a few times. V and J are TRBV9 and TRBJ1-2; unclear D gene. This CDR3 contains 14 residues. Deletions cut 3 bases from V and 5 bases from J, with 14 bases between. Germline CDR1 is SGDLS and CDR2 is YYNGEE. The CDR3 here is CASSALGLTYGYTF. CDR3 coding DNA: TGTGCCAGCAGCGCGCTTGGGCTAACATATGGCTACACCTTC.

This clone was detected only a few times. V is TRBV5-6 and J is TRBJ2-1, with a possible D match to TRBD2 (6 bases). Germline V gene lookup returns CDR1 SGHDT and CDR2 YYEEEE. The CDR3 is made up of 16 amino acids. Trimming stripped 1 base from V and 2 bases from J, with 13 bases between. The CDR3 here is CASSLSRGNTYNEQFF. In nucleotides, the CDR3 is TGTGCCAGCAGCTTGTCTCGCGGGAATACCTACAATGAGCAGTTCTTC.

This clone was seen more than once but under ten times. V is TRBV29-1 and J is TRBJ2-7, with D possibly being TRBD1 or TRBD2 (5 bases each). Germline assignment: CDR1 SQVTM and CDR2 ANQGSEA. This CDR3 spans 13 amino acids. Trimming took 4 bases from V and 2 from J, leaving 12 bases between them. CDR3 sequence reads: CSVALGDPYEQYF. CDR3 sequence (DNA): TGCAGCGTTGCATTGGGGGATCCCTACGAGCAGTACTTC.

This clone was seen a handful of times. The V call is TRBV29-1, the J call TRBJ1-5, with D unresolved. CDR3 length: 13 amino acids. Germline V CDR1 and CDR2: SQVTM, ANQGSEA. V lost 7 bases, J lost 2 bases, and 12 bases lay in between. CDR3 amino acids: CSGQADGNQPQHF. CDR3 DNA sequence: TGCAGCGGGCAAGCGGACGGCAATCAGCCCCAGCATTTT.